What follows describes a single TCR beta chain. What it binds is not known. One end of the junction varies from germline; a read error may be responsible. Original processing notes: Building a distant-metastasis classifier for papillary thyroid cancer drew on CDR3 differences across clinicopathological groups. TCRdb re-analyzed the PCR reads through MiXCR. The V and J calls, along with clone size, are taken from TCRdb and not from the paper's own processing. The sample holds more than 10,000 clones, over 25% seen once. This record belongs to a study of metastatic and nonmetastatic thyroid tumors. Turning to the study itself: Repertoires from blood and tumor or nodule tissue of malignant and benign thyroid patients were compared.

Patients were all untreated before their thyroid surgery. Study-wide points: In both blood and tumor samples, TCR beta diversity was reported significantly higher for malignant than benign nodules.

The CDR3 has 12 amino acids. Germline assignment: CDR1 DFQATT and CDR2 SNEGSKA (reference sequence). The chain recombines TRBV20-1 with TRBJ1-1; no firm D call. The TCR comes from a male donor with papillary thyroid cancer or a benign thyroid nodule (not recorded which). Some clones in this sample may be carry-over from other donors' samples. Sequencing used tumor tissue. DNA for the CDR3: TGCAGTGCTAGAGATCGGAACTCTGAAGCTTTCTTT. This gives the protein CSARDRNSEAFF.